Below are 21 T cell receptor beta chains sequenced from a single sample in a study of CD8 T cells in ankylosing spondylitis. One entry per CDR3 protein results from TCRdb running MiXCR on the 5' RACE reads. The profile covers around 250,000 distinct CDR3 sequences, with about 10% appearing a single time and 6% to 7.5% taken by the ten largest. The material sequenced was blood, either unsorted or a sorted T cell fraction (not recorded which). The receptors stem from a male donor with ankylosing spondylitis or in good health (not recorded which).

This clonotype was recorded at least ten times. The V gene is TRBV20-1, the J gene TRBJ2-7, with D perhaps matching TRBD1 (5 bases). The CDR3 consists of 15 residues. Germline CDR1 and CDR2: DFQATT and SNEGSKA (reference sequence). The ends were cut back, 0 bases at V and 2 bases at J, with 14 bases in the middle. The CDR3 sequence is CSARDRAIQTYEQYF. The CDR3, as DNA: TGCAGTGCTAGAGACAGGGCGATCCAAACCTACGAGCAGTACTTC.

A word on this clonotype: A read error may explain this, as a much larger clone is one base away. The V gene is TRBV2, the J gene TRBJ1-5; 7 bases align to TRBD1. The CDR3 contains 13 residues. V shed 11 bases and J 8 bases; nucleotides not matched to a gene: 12. Germline values: CDR1 SNHLY, CDR2 FYNNEI. CDR3 residues: CAGAPGGGEPQHF. CDR3 DNA sequence: TGTGCCGGGGCCCCAGGGGGAGGGGAGCCCCAGCATTTT.

This clonotype was seen at least ten times. The chain employs TRBV5-1 and TRBJ2-3, with D perhaps TRBD2 (5 bases). CDR1 is SGHRS, CDR2 YFSETQ, per germline. The CDR3 length is 18 residues. Trimming shortened V by 4 bases and J by 4 bases, and 25 bases separated the two germline ends. The CDR3 sequence: CASSVNGLTRRYPDTQYF. The DNA of the CDR3 is TGCGCCAGCAGCGTAAATGGGCTCACTCGGAGGTACCCAGATACGCAGTATTTT.

This clonotype was observed a handful of times. The CDR3: CASSQGSKGTRPYNEQFF. The CDR3 nucleotides read TGTGCCAGCAGCCAAGGCTCGAAAGGGACTAGGCCCTACAATGAGCAGTTCTTC. V usage is TRBV3-1 and J usage is TRBJ2-1; 8 positions match TRBD2. The CDR3 runs to 18 residues. The V segment lost 1 base and the J segment 2 bases; nucleotides outside the gene matches: 10. Germline values: CDR1 LGHDT, CDR2 YNNKEL (reference sequence).

J is TRBJ1-4 and V is TRBV7-9; D is possibly TRBD1 (5 bases). Germline V gives CDR1 SEHNR, CDR2 FQNEAQ (reference sequence). Deletions cut 4 bases from V and 0 bases from J, with 12 bases between. The CDR3 spans 16 residues. The CDR3 nucleotides read TGTGCCAGCAGCTCGCCAGGGTTCGCAACTAATGAAAAACTGTTTTTT. Its protein is CASSSPGFATNEKLFF.

This clonotype was observed many times. The gene calls are TRBV5-1 and TRBJ1-1, with no clear D. The germline V gene has CDR1 SGHRS and CDR2 YFSETQ. CDR3 size: 13 residues. With 5 bases removed from V and 2 bases from J, the gap between germline ends came to 10 bases. The CDR3 loop reads CASRVSENTEAFF. DNA of the CDR3: TGCGCCAGCAGGGTTTCAGAAAACACTGAAGCTTTCTTT.

This clonotype appeared many times. The chain joins TRBV20-1 to TRBJ2-1; no definite D call. Germline CDR1 reads DFQATT; CDR2 reads SNEGSKA (reference sequence). CDR3 length: 15 amino acids. Trimming pared 0 bases from V and 0 bases from J, leaving 9 bases between. CDR3 in DNA: TGCAGTGCTAGAGATGCAAGGAGCTCCTACAATGAGCAGTTCTTC. It specifies CSARDARSSYNEQFF.

Only a few counts were recorded for this clonotype. This chain connects TRBV7-9 to TRBJ1-1, with D possibly TRBD1 on 5 matching bases. The CDR3 sequence is 14 residues long. Germline-derived CDR1 and CDR2 are SEHNR and FQNEAQ (reference sequence). Deletions cut 5 bases from V and 8 bases from J, with 18 bases between. The CDR3 DNA reads as TGTGCCAGCAGCGAATCACTGGACTGGGGGGAAGCTTTCTTT. Translation gives CASSESLDWGEAFF.

This clonotype was recorded many times. This chain uses TRBV5-1 with TRBJ1-1; the match to TRBD1 covers 9 bases. CDR1 and CDR2 from the germline V gene are SGHRS and YFSETQ. Trimming took 2 bases from V and 6 from J; bases not matched to a gene: 5. The CDR3 has 14 residues. CDR3 region: CASSLQGATPEAFF. For the CDR3, the DNA is TGCGCCAGCAGCTTACAGGGGGCAACCCCTGAAGCTTTCTTT. The variable domain in full, completed from reference TRBV5-1 and TRBJ1-1, reads KAGVTQTPRYLIKTRGQQVTLSCSPISGHRSVSWYQQTPGQGLQFLFEYFSETQRNKGNFPGRFSGRQFSNSRSEMNVSTLELGDSALYLCASSLQGATPEAFFGQGTRLTVV.

The chain is built from TRBV5-3 and TRBJ1-5; D is uncertain. TRBV5-3 is treated as an ORF (open reading frame) with a function not yet certain. The CDR3 extends over 16 amino acids. V lost 4 bases and J 3 bases, leaving 17 bases between the germline ends. The CDR3 protein is CARSVWIRVLNQPQHF. For the CDR3, the DNA is TGTGCCAGAAGCGTATGGATTCGAGTGCTCAATCAGCCCCAGCATTTT.

The V and J genes are TRBV25-1 and TRBJ2-3, with unresolved D. The CDR3 is 15 residues long. Between the trimmed V and J ends, which lost 6 bases and 4 bases, there was a span of 17 bases. Per the germline V gene, CDR1 is MGHDK and CDR2 is SYGVNS. The DNA for the CDR3 is TGTGCCAGCAGCGGACCGGGCAGCGAGGCAGATACGCAGTATTTT. Protein: CASSGPGSEADTQYF. The full variable domain, completed using reference TRBV25-1 and TRBJ2-3, is EADIYQTPRYLVIGTGKKITLECSQTMGHDKMYWYQQDPGMELHLIHYSYGVNSTEKGDLSSESTVSRIRTEHFPLTLESARPSHTSQYLCASSGPGSEADTQYFGPGTRLTVL.

This clonotype was counted at least ten times. The V and J genes are TRBV20-1 and TRBJ2-7; 7 bases fit TRBD2. The trim removed 5 bases at V and 6 bases at J, leaving 13 bases unmatched. The germline CDR1 and CDR2 sequences are DFQATT and SNEGSKA (reference sequence). The CDR3 has 14 residues. In nucleotides, the CDR3 is TGCAGTGCTGACCCAGGACCTGGACTAGTCGAGCAGTACTTC. It encodes CSADPGPGLVEQYF.

In this sample, this clonotype turned up many times. This rearrangement joins TRBV6-6 to TRBJ2-7; the D is unclear. Germline V lookup: CDR1 MNHNY, CDR2 SVGAGI (reference sequence). The CDR3 covers 11 residues. Trimming pared 5 bases from V and 6 bases from J, leaving 8 bases between. The CDR3 bases are TGTGCCAGCAGTCATGGGTCCGAGCAGTACTTC. Protein sequence: CASSHGSEQYF.

This clonotype has a count of ten or more. This chain joins TRBV5-1 and TRBJ2-3, with 7 bases matching TRBD2. The CDR3 is 16 amino acids. V lost 3 bases to trimming and J lost 3 bases; unmatched junction nucleotides: 10. CDR1 is SGHRS and CDR2 is YFSETQ in the germline V gene. CDR3 protein: CASSSGGKGATDTQYF. Here the CDR3 DNA reads TGCGCCAGCAGCTCCGGGGGGAAAGGAGCTACAGATACGCAGTATTTT.

This clonotype occurred many times. CDR3 DNA sequence: TGTGCCAGCACCGAAGACTCCCCGTCCGCCACAGATACGCAGTATTTT. This translates into CASTEDSPSATDTQYF. The genes are TRBV25-1 and TRBJ2-3; no reliable D call. CDR1 is MGHDK and CDR2 is SYGVNS in the germline V gene. Trimming shortened V by 7 bases and J by 2 bases, and 19 bases separated the two germline ends. This CDR3 region has 16 residues.

This clonotype came up many times. V is TRBV20-1 and J is TRBJ1-6; D is undetermined. V lost 1 base and J lost 7, with 11 bases in between. This CDR3 comprises 14 residues. Germline V gene lookup returns CDR1 DFQATT and CDR2 SNEGSKA (reference sequence). As DNA, the CDR3 is TGCAGTGCTAGAGGAGGCCCAAAGAATTCACCCCTCCACTTT. Amino acids: CSARGGPKNSPLHF.

This clonotype was recorded many times. The chain carries TRBV12-3 or TRBV12-4 and TRBJ1-2; D is ambiguous. V was cut by 3 bases and J by 2 bases, with 4 bases left in between. The CDR3 has 12 amino acids. The CDR3: CASSLRNYGYTF. The CDR3 coding sequence is TGTGCCAGCAGTTTGAGAAACTATGGCTACACCTTC.

This clonotype was counted ten times or more. The V and J genes are TRBV4-1 and TRBJ1-1; D is ambiguous. The CDR3 covers 15 residues. Germline V lookup: CDR1 MGHRA, CDR2 YSYEKL. Trimming removed 0 bases at V and 1 base at J, with 9 bases between. Here the CDR3 reads CASSQEPLGNTEAFF. CDR3 nucleotides: TGCGCCAGCAGCCAAGAGCCCTTGGGGAACACTGAAGCTTTCTTT.

This clonotype was counted between two and nine times. The rearrangement uses TRBV5-5 and TRBJ2-1, with 9 nucleotides matching TRBD2. V shed 3 bases, J shed 10 bases, and the junction held 5 bases outside the gene matches. The germline CDR1 and CDR2 sequences are SGHKS and YYEKEE (reference sequence). CDR3 length: 13 residues. Written as DNA, the CDR3 is TGTGCCAGCAGCTCTAGCGGGGCGGTGGAGCAGTTCTTC. It translates to CASSSSGAVEQFF. Complete variable domain (other parts from reference TRBV5-5 and TRBJ2-1): DAGVTQSPTHLIKTRGQQVTLRCSPISGHKSVSWYQQVLGQGPQFIFQYYEKEERGRGNFPDRFSARQFPNYSSELNVNALLLGDSALYLCASSSSGAVEQFFGPGTRLTVL.

At least ten counts were recorded for this clonotype. The V call is TRBV20-1, the J call TRBJ2-7, with 11 bases fitting TRBD2. The CDR3 totals 15 residues. V gave up 4 bases and J gave up 1 base; unmatched junction bases: 6. The germline V gene encodes CDR1 DFQATT and CDR2 SNEGSKA (reference sequence). In DNA form, the CDR3 reads TGCAGTGCTATATCTAGCGGGGGGCCTTCCTACGAGCAGTACTTC. It specifies CSAISSGGPSYEQYF.

As regards this clonotype: A much larger clone differs by one base, so this may be a read error. The chain carries TRBV5-1 and TRBJ1-1; D possibly corresponds to TRBD1 (5 bases). The length of the CDR3 is 15 residues. Trimming left V 0 bases short and J 4 bases short, with 13 bases between. From germline, CDR1 is SGHRS and CDR2 YFSETQ. The CDR3 loop reads CASSLGGVRSTEAFF. In nucleotides, the CDR3 is TGCGCCAGCAGCTTGGGAGGGGTCAGGAGCACTGAAGCTTTCTTT.